One sample yielded the 15 T cell receptor beta chains listed below, sequenced in a study of cytotoxic CD8 clonotypes in ibrutinib-treated CLL. Sequencing was performed with immunoSEQ multiplex PCR; in TCRdb, only in-frame clones are kept and a portion is missing. Among fewer than 50,000 clones listed, approximately 70% were seen once. The sample consisted of PBMCs, taken after 24 months of ibrutinib treatment. The receptor set was obtained from a human donor with chronic lymphocytic leukemia.

The rearrangement uses TRBV27 and TRBJ2-3; 7 bases are shared with TRBD2. Trimming took 3 bases from V and 2 from J; bases not matched to a gene: 5. Germline CDR1 and CDR2: MNHEY and SMNVEV (reference sequence). This CDR3 contains 15 residues. CDR3 sequence: CASSFGTIVTDTQYF. DNA of the CDR3: TGTGCCAGCAGTTTCGGGACTATAGTCACAGATACGCAGTATTTT.

Only a few counts were recorded for this clone. This chain joins TRBV6-1 and TRBJ1-2, with D possibly being TRBD1 (6 bases). Germline V gene data show CDR1 as MNHNS and CDR2 as SASEGT. This CDR3 contains 12 residues. V dropped 5 bases and J dropped 8 bases, with 12 bases sitting between them. The CDR3 here is CASSTQGYGYTF. CDR3 nucleotides: TGTGCCAGCAGTACACAGGGTTACGGCTACACCTTC.

The genes are TRBV5-1 and TRBJ2-5; TRBD1 aligns across 8 bases. Germline V CDR1 and CDR2: SGHRS, YFSETQ. Unmatched junction bases numbered 7, after V lost 4 bases and J lost 5 bases. This CDR3 has 14 amino acids. CDR3 sequence reads: CASSPSDRAETQYF. The CDR3 DNA sequence: TGCGCCAGCAGCCCCTCGGACAGGGCTGAGACCCAGTACTTC.

The chain carries TRBV27 and TRBJ1-4; D not resolved. This CDR3 spans 14 amino acids. Trimming shortened V by 7 bases and J by 7 bases, and 16 bases separated the two germline ends. Looked up from germline, CDR1 is MNHEY and CDR2 is SMNVEV (reference sequence). The CDR3 loop reads CASKGSWVGEKLFF. In nucleotides, the CDR3 is TGTGCCAGCAAGGGCAGTTGGGTGGGTGAAAAACTGTTTTTT.

V and J are TRBV13 and TRBJ2-1; weak D call: TRBD2 (6 bases). This CDR3 contains 16 residues. V dropped 6 bases and J dropped 0 bases, with 15 bases sitting between them. Germline-derived CDR1 and CDR2 are PRHDT and FYEKMQ (reference sequence). CDR3 sequence (DNA): TGTGCCAGCAGTCCCGGAGGGTACAGCTCCTACAATGAGCAGTTCTTC. The encoded protein is CASSPGGYSSYNEQFF.

This clone appeared a few times. An end of the junction does not agree with germline; a read error may underlie this. The chain links TRBV4-1 to TRBJ2-7; TRBD2 aligns across 10 bases. This CDR3 spans 16 amino acids. CDR1 MGHRA and CDR2 YSYEKL come from the germline V gene. The chain's CDR3 is CASSQDPSGRTYEQYF. The CDR3 nucleotides read TGTGCCAGCAGCCAAGACCCTAGCGGGAGAACCTACGAGCAGTACTTC.

This clone turned up a few times. The J gene is TRBJ1-1, the V gene TRBV4-1; the match to TRBD1 covers 7 bases. Germline assignment: CDR1 MGHRA and CDR2 YSYEKL. The CDR3 is 13 residues long. Trimming cost V 4 bases and J 5 bases; bases outside gene matches: 4. CDR3 amino acids: CASSPDRVTEAFF. CDR3 bases: TGCGCCAGCAGCCCAGACAGGGTGACTGAAGCTTTCTTT.

This rearrangement joins TRBV7-9 to TRBJ2-1; the D gene is possibly TRBD1 (6 bases). V was trimmed by 4 bases and J by 0 bases, leaving 19 bases between them. Germline V gene lookup returns CDR1 SEHNR and CDR2 FQNEAQ (reference sequence). The CDR3 runs to 18 residues. The CDR3 DNA reads TGTGCCAGCAGCTCGAGGGGGTCCTCCGCAAGCTCCTACAATGAGCAGTTCTTC. This encodes CASSSRGSSASSYNEQFF.

V and J are TRBV18 and TRBJ2-1, with D maybe TRBD1 (6 bases). V was trimmed by 0 bases and J by 7 bases, leaving 13 bases between them. The CDR3 spans 15 residues. Germline CDR1 and CDR2: KGHSH and LQKENI. CDR3: CASSPPYRARNEQFF. The CDR3 nucleotides read TGTGCCAGCTCACCACCCTACAGGGCGAGGAATGAGCAGTTCTTC.

This clone was counted once. This chain joins TRBV4-1 and TRBJ2-7; D unclear. CDR3 length equals 13 residues. CDR1 is MGHRA, CDR2 YSYEKL, per germline. The ends were cut back, 1 base at V and 6 bases at J, with 10 bases in the middle. The CDR3 DNA reads TGCGCCAGCAGCCAAGGTTCGGCGCTCGAGCAGTACTTC. Translated: CASSQGSALEQYF.

The chain has TRBV6-1 and TRBJ1-1, with a tentative D call TRBD1 (5 bases). Germline values: CDR1 MNHNS, CDR2 SASEGT. With 4 bases removed from V and 3 bases from J, the gap between germline ends came to 21 bases. The CDR3 is made up of 17 amino acids. The DNA for the CDR3 is TGTGCCAGCAGTGTGGGCTTGGGGCGACGGGGAGACACTGAAGCTTTCTTT. The encoded protein is CASSVGLGRRGDTEAFF.

V and J are TRBV10-3 and TRBJ1-5; 7 positions match TRBD1. The V and J ends lost 4 bases and 7 bases, in that order; junction bases with no gene match: 4. This CDR3 comprises 13 residues. Germline CDR1 ENHRY, CDR2 SYGVKD. CDR3 protein: CAISAGRGQPQHF. DNA of the CDR3: TGTGCCATCAGTGCGGGCAGGGGGCAGCCCCAGCATTTT.

This chain joins TRBV30 and TRBJ1-3; D is undetermined. This CDR3 comprises 14 residues. Per the germline V gene, CDR1 is GTSNPN and CDR2 is SVGIG (reference sequence). With 3 bases removed from V and 6 bases from J, the gap between germline ends came to 15 bases. CDR3 DNA: TGTGCCTGGAGATTCGGGAGCCTAGCAAACACCATATATTTT. Encoded protein: CAWRFGSLANTIYF.

This clone occurred a few times. The rearrangement uses TRBV7-9 and TRBJ1-5; 7 bases agree with TRBD1. With V trimmed by 0 bases and J by 0 bases, 8 bases remained unmatched. Germline loops: CDR1 SEHNR, CDR2 FQNEAQ (reference sequence). The CDR3 covers 18 residues. CDR3 in DNA: TGTGCCAGCAGCTTAGCGACTGGAGGACAGGCTAGCAATCAGCCCCAGCATTTT. It yields the protein CASSLATGGQASNQPQHF.

The genes are TRBV20-1 and TRBJ2-7; perhaps D is TRBD1 or TRBD2 (5 bases each). Per the germline V gene, CDR1 is DFQATT and CDR2 is SNEGSKA (reference sequence). The V gene lost 1 base and the J gene lost 6 bases, with 7 bases spanning the gap. The CDR3 runs 11 residues. The CDR3 nucleotides read TGCAGTGCTAGAGCGGGGACCGAGCAGTACTTC. It codes for CSARAGTEQYF.